The clone carrying this T cell receptor beta chain was recorded a few times. Its cognate antigen is unknown. Libraries were prepared by immunoSEQ multiplex PCR; TCRdb keeps only in-frame clonotypes and omits some of them. The sample records more than 95,000 clones, 70% to 90% being singletons. The data belong to a study of cytomegalovirus exposure and HLA in healthy donors. Study-wide findings and caveats: Cytomegalovirus status, reportedly, was diagnosed with high specificity and sensitivity by the classifier. First-cohort TCR clusters were later found to tend to co-occur in the 120 or so validation repertoires. The study recorded over 150 TCR beta chains that were cytomegalovirus-associated.

The germline gives CDR1 LNHNV, CDR2 YYDKDF (reference sequence). The CDR3 has 15 residues. The V segment lost 2 bases and the J segment 14 bases; nucleotides outside the gene matches: 9. The TCR comes from a young man in good health and CMV-seropositive. The sequenced material came from PBMCs. The chain joins TRBV15 to TRBJ1-6; 10 positions agree with TRBD1. The CDR3 nucleotides read TGTGCCACCAGCAGAAGACAGGGGGCGTCCGGGACCCTCCACTTT. Amino acids: CATSRRQGASGTLHF.